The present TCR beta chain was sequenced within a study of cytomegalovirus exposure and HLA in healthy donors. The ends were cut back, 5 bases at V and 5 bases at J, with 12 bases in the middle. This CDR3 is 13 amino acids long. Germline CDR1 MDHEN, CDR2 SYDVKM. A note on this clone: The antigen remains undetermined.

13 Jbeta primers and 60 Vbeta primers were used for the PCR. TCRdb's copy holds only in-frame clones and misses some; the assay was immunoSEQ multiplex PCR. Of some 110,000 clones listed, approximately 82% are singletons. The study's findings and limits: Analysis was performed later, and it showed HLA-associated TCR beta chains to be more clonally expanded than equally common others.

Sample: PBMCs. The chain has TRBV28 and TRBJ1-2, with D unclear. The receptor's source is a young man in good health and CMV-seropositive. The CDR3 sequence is CASSLRREYGYTF. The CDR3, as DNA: TGTGCCAGCAGTCTCAGACGGGAATATGGCTACACCTTC.